This T cell receptor beta chain emerged from a study of OX40 agonist ivuxolimab in advanced cancers. Looking at the study overall: The group had a mean age of about 65 years, ranged from roughly 20 to 80, and was less than 85% male. Study outcomes and limitations: Averaging showed that CD8+ T cells had more expanded clones than CD4+ did.

On this clone itself: Its antigen is unidentified.

The CDR3 extends over 9 amino acids. Germline-derived CDR1 and CDR2 are MNHNS and SASEGT. V was shortened by 5 bases and J by 16 bases, with 9 bases between the two germline ends. Generated by immunoSEQ multiplex PCR, the TCRdb table keeps only in-frame clones and is missing some. The sample consists of around 150,000 clones, 85% to 95% of them appearing once. The origin of this receptor is an adult with an advanced solid tumor such as melanoma, head and neck, liver or kidney cancer. This specimen was CD4+ or CD8+ T cells sorted from blood, taken in a trial of the OX40 agonist ivuxolimab. V and J are TRBV6-1 and TRBJ1-5; D is unclear. CDR3 loop: CASSPYDHF. In nucleotides, the CDR3 is TGTGCCAGCAGTCCCTATGACCATTTT.